This is a list of T cell receptor beta chains from one sample in a study of blood T cell repertoires in COVID-19. Sequenced by immunoSEQ multiplex PCR; TCRdb stores in-frame clones only, minus some. The data contain around 400,000 clones, around 90% of them singletons. Sequenced sample: peripheral blood. The receptors here all came from a man between 40 and 49 years old with acute or convalescent COVID-19. CDR3s include the opening cysteine and the closing phenylalanine or tryptophan. The order of the fields is D gene, clone size, V gene, CDR3 length, J gene, CDR3 DNA, CDR3 protein. A D gene is named only where the DNA matches it firmly. Clone sizes are given selectively: once, few, many, or a class where the clone is expanded.

D gene: TRBD1; clone size: -; V gene: TRBV27; CDR3 length: 17; J gene: TRBJ2-3; CDR3 DNA: TGTGCCAGCAGTAGAAACCCCGGGACAGGGGGCTCAGATACGCAGTATTTT; CDR3 protein: CASSRNPGTGGSDTQYF
D gene: -; clone size: -; V gene: TRBV18; CDR3 length: 12; J gene: TRBJ1-1; CDR3 DNA: TGTGCCAGCTCACCAGTCGGGAAGAGGGCTTTCTTT; CDR3 protein: CASSPVGKRAFF
D gene: TRBD2; clone size: -; V gene: TRBV7-9; CDR3 length: 18; J gene: TRBJ2-1; CDR3 DNA: TGTGCCAGCAGTCGGGAACCCTTGACTAGCGGGGTATACAATGAGCAGTTCTTC; CDR3 protein: CASSREPLTSGVYNEQFF
D gene: -; clone size: -; V gene: TRBV2; CDR3 length: 14; J gene: TRBJ1-1; CDR3 DNA: TGTGCCAGCAGTACTTGGACAACGAACACTGAAGCTTTCTTT; CDR3 protein: CASSTWTTNTEAFF
D gene: TRBD1; clone size: -; V gene: TRBV9; CDR3 length: 11; J gene: TRBJ1-1; CDR3 DNA: TGTGCCAGCGGAGGGACAGGAGAAGCTTTCTTT; CDR3 protein: CASGGTGEAFF
D gene: TRBD1; clone size: -; V gene: TRBV11-2; CDR3 length: 13; J gene: TRBJ1-1; CDR3 DNA: TGTGCCAGCAGCTCGGGACAGGGGAATGAAGCTTTCTTT; CDR3 protein: CASSSGQGNEAFF
D gene: -; clone size: -; V gene: TRBV19; CDR3 length: 15; J gene: TRBJ2-5; CDR3 DNA: TGTGCCAGTAGGCCCAGGGTGGGTGACCTGGAGACCCAGTACTTC; CDR3 protein: CASRPRVGDLETQYF
D gene: -; clone size: -; V gene: TRBV19; CDR3 length: 15; J gene: TRBJ2-3; CDR3 DNA: TGTGCCAGTAGTATTAACGGCCGGCGGACAGATACGCAGTATTTT; CDR3 protein: CASSINGRRTDTQYF
D gene: -; clone size: -; V gene: TRBV11-2; CDR3 length: 16; J gene: TRBJ1-1; CDR3 DNA: TGTGCCAGCGAGAAATCCAGGGGACCCATGAACACTGAAGCTTTCTTT; CDR3 protein: CASEKSRGPMNTEAFF
D gene: -; clone size: once; V gene: TRBV18; CDR3 length: 14; J gene: TRBJ1-2; CDR3 DNA: TGTGCCAGCTCACCTGTGACAGACTTCTATGGCTACACCTTC; CDR3 protein: CASSPVTDFYGYTF
D gene: -; clone size: -; V gene: TRBV7-9; CDR3 length: 14; J gene: TRBJ2-2; CDR3 DNA: TGTGCCAGCAGCATAAGACAGAACACCGGGGAGCTGTTTTTT; CDR3 protein: CASSIRQNTGELFF
D gene: -; clone size: -; V gene: TRBV7-9; CDR3 length: 12; J gene: TRBJ1-2; CDR3 DNA: TGTGCCAGCAGCGCGGGGTTCTATGGCTACACCTTC; CDR3 protein: CASSAGFYGYTF
D gene: -; clone size: -; V gene: TRBV12-3/TRBV12-4; CDR3 length: 13; J gene: TRBJ1-1; CDR3 DNA: TGTGCCAGCACGCACGACAGTCTCACTGAAGCTTTCTTT; CDR3 protein: CASTHDSLTEAFF
D gene: -; clone size: -; V gene: TRBV28; CDR3 length: 15; J gene: TRBJ1-5; CDR3 DNA: TGTGCCAGCAGCCTCCCCCTGGGCAGGCATCAGCCCCAGCATTTT; CDR3 protein: CASSLPLGRHQPQHF
D gene: TRBD1; clone size: many; V gene: TRBV9; CDR3 length: 15; J gene: TRBJ2-7; CDR3 DNA: TGTGCCAGCAGTCCTCACGGGACAGGGAAAGACGAGCAGTACTTC; CDR3 protein: CASSPHGTGKDEQYF
D gene: TRBD1; clone size: few; V gene: TRBV18; CDR3 length: 16; J gene: TRBJ1-3; CDR3 DNA: TGTGCCAGCTCGTCGGGACAGGCAGCGTCTGGAAACACCATATATTTT; CDR3 protein: CASSSGQAASGNTIYF
D gene: -; clone size: few; V gene: TRBV10-3; CDR3 length: 14; J gene: TRBJ1-1; CDR3 DNA: TGTGCCATCAGTGGGCAGGGGTTGAACACTGAAGCTTTCTTT; CDR3 protein: CAISGQGLNTEAFF
D gene: TRBD2; clone size: -; V gene: TRBV6-5; CDR3 length: 14; J gene: TRBJ2-7; CDR3 DNA: TGTGCCAGCTCTCCGCCAGCGGGAGCCTACGAGCAGTACTTC; CDR3 protein: CASSPPAGAYEQYF
D gene: TRBD2; clone size: -; V gene: TRBV3-1/TRBV3-2; CDR3 length: 13; J gene: TRBJ2-7; CDR3 DNA: TGTGCCAGCAGCCAAGTCGGGAGGCCCGAGCAGTACTTC; CDR3 protein: CASSQVGRPEQYF
D gene: TRBD2; clone size: -; V gene: TRBV10-3; CDR3 length: 14; J gene: TRBJ2-5; CDR3 DNA: TGTGCCATTTCGGGGGGGACTGGGCAAGAGACCCAGTACTTC; CDR3 protein: CAISGGTGQETQYF
D gene: -; clone size: few; V gene: TRBV9; CDR3 length: 14; J gene: TRBJ1-6; CDR3 DNA: TGTGCCAGCAGCGTAGCTAGCTCCAATTCACCCCTCCACTTT; CDR3 protein: CASSVASSNSPLHF
D gene: -; clone size: -; V gene: TRBV7-9; CDR3 length: 15; J gene: TRBJ1-3; CDR3 DNA: TGTGCCAGCAGCCGCGGATTCGAGGGCGAAAACACCATATATTTT; CDR3 protein: CASSRGFEGENTIYF
D gene: -; clone size: -; V gene: TRBV13; CDR3 length: 17; J gene: TRBJ1-3; CDR3 DNA: TGTGCCAGCAGCCGTTGGGGAGGGACAACGGCTGGAAACACCATATATTTT; CDR3 protein: CASSRWGGTTAGNTIYF
D gene: -; clone size: -; V gene: TRBV6-2/TRBV6-3; CDR3 length: 15; J gene: TRBJ2-4; CDR3 DNA: TGTGCCAGCAGCCTCTCAGGGTTAGCCAAAAACATTCAGTACTTC; CDR3 protein: CASSLSGLAKNIQYF
D gene: -; clone size: -; V gene: TRBV6-1; CDR3 length: 15; J gene: TRBJ2-7; CDR3 DNA: TGTGCCAGCAGTTCATACAGGTGCGATTCCTACGAGCAGTACTTC; CDR3 protein: CASSSYRCDSYEQYF
D gene: -; clone size: -; V gene: TRBV12-3/TRBV12-4; CDR3 length: 11; J gene: TRBJ1-4; CDR3 DNA: TGTGCCAGCAGTTTAAAGGGGAAAAAGATTTTT; CDR3 protein: CASSLKGKKIF
D gene: TRBD1; clone size: -; V gene: TRBV5-4; CDR3 length: 16; J gene: TRBJ1-1; CDR3 DNA: TGTGCCAGCAGCTTGCGCAGGGGGCTCAGGGGCACTGAAGCTTTCTTT; CDR3 protein: CASSLRRGLRGTEAFF
D gene: TRBD1; clone size: -; V gene: TRBV28; CDR3 length: 13; J gene: TRBJ2-1; CDR3 DNA: TGTGCCAGCAGGAGAGACAGGGGCAATGAGCAGTTCTTC; CDR3 protein: CASRRDRGNEQFF
D gene: -; clone size: -; V gene: TRBV6-1; CDR3 length: 17; J gene: TRBJ2-1; CDR3 DNA: TGTGCCAGCAGTGAAGCTGGTCCGGGAGCTGATAACAATGAGCAGTTCTTC; CDR3 protein: CASSEAGPGADNNEQFF
D gene: -; clone size: -; V gene: TRBV11-2; CDR3 length: 17; J gene: TRBJ1-4; CDR3 DNA: TGTGCCAGCAGCTTAGTGCTCAGTCATTTAACTAATGAAAAACTGTTTTTT; CDR3 protein: CASSLVLSHLTNEKLFF
D gene: -; clone size: few; V gene: TRBV19; CDR3 length: 14; J gene: TRBJ1-5; CDR3 DNA: TGTGCCAGTAGTATACAACAACCCGGGCAGCCCCAGCATTTT; CDR3 protein: CASSIQQPGQPQHF
D gene: TRBD2; clone size: -; V gene: TRBV7-6; CDR3 length: 17; J gene: TRBJ2-1; CDR3 DNA: TGTGCCAGCAGCTGGTCTTTTGGCGGGAGGGGGCACAATGAGCAGTTCTTC; CDR3 protein: CASSWSFGGRGHNEQFF
D gene: -; clone size: -; V gene: TRBV7-3; CDR3 length: 12; J gene: TRBJ2-3; CDR3 DNA: TGTGCCAGCAGCTTAACGAGAGATACGCAGTATTTT; CDR3 protein: CASSLTRDTQYF
D gene: TRBD2; clone size: -; V gene: TRBV6-4; CDR3 length: 16; J gene: TRBJ2-7; CDR3 DNA: TGTGCCAGCAGTGACTCTAGCGGGAGAGAAAGGTACGAGCAGTACTTC; CDR3 protein: CASSDSSGRERYEQYF
D gene: TRBD2; clone size: -; V gene: TRBV2; CDR3 length: 17; J gene: TRBJ2-2; CDR3 DNA: TGTGCCAGCAGGGACATTACTAGCGGGGCGAACACCGGGGAGCTGTTTTTT; CDR3 protein: CASRDITSGANTGELFF
D gene: -; clone size: -; V gene: TRBV27; CDR3 length: 14; J gene: TRBJ1-1; CDR3 DNA: TGTGCCAGCACTCAAGGGAGGGGATGGACTGAAGCTTTCTTT; CDR3 protein: CASTQGRGWTEAFF
D gene: -; clone size: -; V gene: TRBV13; CDR3 length: 15; J gene: TRBJ1-2; CDR3 DNA: TGTGCCAGCAGCGCGGGGGACACGGTTAACTATGGCTACACCTTC; CDR3 protein: CASSAGDTVNYGYTF
D gene: TRBD1; clone size: -; V gene: TRBV4-1; CDR3 length: 16; J gene: TRBJ2-6; CDR3 DNA: TGCGCCAGCAGCCAGGACAGGGTCCTTAGGGCCAACGTCCTGACTTTC; CDR3 protein: CASSQDRVLRANVLTF
D gene: TRBD2; clone size: -; V gene: TRBV6-5; CDR3 length: 15; J gene: TRBJ2-1; CDR3 DNA: TGTGCCAGCAGTTACGAGGGACTAGCGGACAATGAGCAGTTCTTC; CDR3 protein: CASSYEGLADNEQFF
D gene: -; clone size: -; V gene: TRBV9; CDR3 length: 15; J gene: TRBJ2-7; CDR3 DNA: TGTGCCAGCAGCGTAGCACCTGGTCCCAGCGACGAGCAGTACTTC; CDR3 protein: CASSVAPGPSDEQYF
D gene: -; clone size: -; V gene: TRBV25-1; CDR3 length: 16; J gene: TRBJ1-6; CDR3 DNA: TGTGCCAGCAGTGAATACGGCAGGGGAAATAATTCACCCCTCCACTTT; CDR3 protein: CASSEYGRGNNSPLHF
D gene: TRBD1; clone size: -; V gene: TRBV7-9; CDR3 length: 14; J gene: TRBJ1-2; CDR3 DNA: TGTGCCAGCAGCCTGCAAAGACAGGGTAGTGGCTACACCTTC; CDR3 protein: CASSLQRQGSGYTF